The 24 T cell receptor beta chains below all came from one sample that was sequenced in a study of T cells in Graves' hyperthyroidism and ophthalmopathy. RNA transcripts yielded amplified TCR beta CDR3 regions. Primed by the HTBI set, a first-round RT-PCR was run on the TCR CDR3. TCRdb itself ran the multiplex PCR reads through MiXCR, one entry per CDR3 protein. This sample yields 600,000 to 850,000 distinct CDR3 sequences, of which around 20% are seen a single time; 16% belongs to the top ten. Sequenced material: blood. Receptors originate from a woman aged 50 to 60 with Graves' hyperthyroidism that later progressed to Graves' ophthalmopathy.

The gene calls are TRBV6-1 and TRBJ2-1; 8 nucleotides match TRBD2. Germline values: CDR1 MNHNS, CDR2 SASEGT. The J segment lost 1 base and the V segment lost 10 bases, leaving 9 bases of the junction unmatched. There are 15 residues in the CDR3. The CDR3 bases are TGTGCCACCACCCCGGGGGGGCCGTCCTACAATGAGCAGTTCTTC. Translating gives CATTPGGPSYNEQFF.

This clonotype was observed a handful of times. The CDR3 bases are TGTGCCAGCAGCTTAACGACAGCAGATACGCAGTATTTT. Protein product: CASSLTTADTQYF. The J gene is TRBJ2-3, the V gene TRBV7-3; D is possibly TRBD1 (5 bases). Trimming shortened V by 0 bases and J by 4 bases, and 5 bases separated the two germline ends. This CDR3 contains 13 residues. Germline V CDR1 and CDR2: SGHTA, FQGTGA.

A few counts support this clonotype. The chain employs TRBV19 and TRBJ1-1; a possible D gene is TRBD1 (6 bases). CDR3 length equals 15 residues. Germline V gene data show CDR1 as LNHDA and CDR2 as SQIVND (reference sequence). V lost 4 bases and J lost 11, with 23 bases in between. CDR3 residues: CASSTKSQGRVEAFF. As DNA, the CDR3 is TGTGCCAGTAGTACGAAATCACAGGGCCGCGTAGAGGCTTTCTTT.

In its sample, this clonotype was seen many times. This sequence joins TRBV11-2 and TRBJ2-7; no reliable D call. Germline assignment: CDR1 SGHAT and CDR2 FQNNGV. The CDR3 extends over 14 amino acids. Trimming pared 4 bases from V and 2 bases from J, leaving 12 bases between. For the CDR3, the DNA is TGTGCCAGCAGCTCGCTAAACAAGACCTACGAGCAGTACTTC. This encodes CASSSLNKTYEQYF.

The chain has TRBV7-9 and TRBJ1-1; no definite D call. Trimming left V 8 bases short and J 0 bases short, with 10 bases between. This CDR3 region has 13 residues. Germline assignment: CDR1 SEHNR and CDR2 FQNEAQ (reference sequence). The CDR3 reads CASGLVVNTEAFF. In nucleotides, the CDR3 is TGTGCCAGCGGACTAGTGGTGAACACTGAAGCTTTCTTT.

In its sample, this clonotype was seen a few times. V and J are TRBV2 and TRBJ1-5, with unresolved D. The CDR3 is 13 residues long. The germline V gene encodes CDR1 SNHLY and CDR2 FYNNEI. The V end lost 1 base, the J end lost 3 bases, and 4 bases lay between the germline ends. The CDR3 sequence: CASSEDTNQPQHF. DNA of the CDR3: TGTGCCAGCAGTGAAGACACCAATCAGCCCCAGCATTTT.

The CDR3 coding sequence is TGTGCCACCTCCTCTGGGGGGTTTTACGAGACCCAGTACTTC. Translation gives CATSSGGFYETQYF. The chain joins TRBV12-3 or TRBV12-4 to TRBJ2-5; D possibly corresponds to TRBD2 (6 bases). With 10 bases removed from V and 5 bases from J, the gap between germline ends came to 20 bases. The CDR3 contains 14 residues.

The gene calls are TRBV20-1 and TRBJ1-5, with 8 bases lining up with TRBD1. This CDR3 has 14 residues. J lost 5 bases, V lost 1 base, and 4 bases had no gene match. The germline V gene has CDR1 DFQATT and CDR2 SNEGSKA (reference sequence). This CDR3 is CSARGTGSYQPQHF. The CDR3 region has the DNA TGCAGTGCTAGAGGGACAGGGAGTTATCAGCCCCAGCATTTT.

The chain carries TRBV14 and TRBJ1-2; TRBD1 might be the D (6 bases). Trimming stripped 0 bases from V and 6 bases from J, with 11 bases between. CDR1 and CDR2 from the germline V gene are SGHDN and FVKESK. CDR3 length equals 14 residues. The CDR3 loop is CASSQEGGAHGYTF. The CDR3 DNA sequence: TGTGCCAGCAGCCAAGAGGGGGGCGCACATGGCTACACCTTC.

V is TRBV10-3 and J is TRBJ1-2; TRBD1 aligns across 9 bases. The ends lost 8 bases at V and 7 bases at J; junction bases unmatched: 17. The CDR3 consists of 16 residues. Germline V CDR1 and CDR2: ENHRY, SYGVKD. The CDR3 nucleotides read TGTGCCATCCTAGGGAGTTGGGGACAGGGTCGTGTTGGCTACACCTTC. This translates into CAILGSWGQGRVGYTF.

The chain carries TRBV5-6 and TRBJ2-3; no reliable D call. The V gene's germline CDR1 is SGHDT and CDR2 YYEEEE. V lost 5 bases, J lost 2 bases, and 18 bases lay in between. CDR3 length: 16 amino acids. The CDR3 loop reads CASRMEIGGYTDTQYF. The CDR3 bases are TGTGCCAGCAGGATGGAGATCGGCGGTTACACAGATACGCAGTATTTT.

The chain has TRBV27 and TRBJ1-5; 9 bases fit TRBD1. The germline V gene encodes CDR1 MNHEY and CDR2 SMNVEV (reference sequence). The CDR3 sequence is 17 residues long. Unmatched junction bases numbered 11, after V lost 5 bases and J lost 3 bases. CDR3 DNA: TGTGCCAGCAGTCCGCGGGACAGGGTCTCAGTCAATCAGCCCCAGCATTTT. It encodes CASSPRDRVSVNQPQHF.

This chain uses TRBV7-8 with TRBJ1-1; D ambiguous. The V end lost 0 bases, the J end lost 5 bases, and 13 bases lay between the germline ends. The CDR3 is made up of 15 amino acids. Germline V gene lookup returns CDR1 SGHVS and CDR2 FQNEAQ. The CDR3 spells CASSLAEIPGTEAFF. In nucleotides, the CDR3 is TGTGCCAGCAGCTTAGCGGAGATTCCAGGAACTGAAGCTTTCTTT. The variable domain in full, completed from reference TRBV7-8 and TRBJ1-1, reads GAGVSQSPRYKVAKRGQDVALRCDPISGHVSLFWYQQALGQGPEFLTYFQNEAQLDKSGLPSDRFFAERPEGSVSTLKIQRTQQEDSAVYLCASSLAEIPGTEAFFGQGTRLTVV.

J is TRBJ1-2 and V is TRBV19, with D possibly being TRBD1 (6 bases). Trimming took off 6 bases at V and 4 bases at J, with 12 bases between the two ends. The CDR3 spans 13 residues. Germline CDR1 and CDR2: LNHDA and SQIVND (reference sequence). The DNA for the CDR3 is TGTGCCAGTAGGACAGACAGGATCTATGGCTACACCTTC. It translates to CASRTDRIYGYTF.

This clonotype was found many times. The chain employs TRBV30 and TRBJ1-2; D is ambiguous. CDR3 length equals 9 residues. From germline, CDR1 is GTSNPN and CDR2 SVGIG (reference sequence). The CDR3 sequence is CAGDYGYTF. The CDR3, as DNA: TGTGCTGGGGACTATGGCTACACCTTC.

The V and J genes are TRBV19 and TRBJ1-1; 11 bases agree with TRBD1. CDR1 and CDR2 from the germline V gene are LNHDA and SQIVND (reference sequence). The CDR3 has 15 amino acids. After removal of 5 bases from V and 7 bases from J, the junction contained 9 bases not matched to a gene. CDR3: CASSDLDRGQGEAFF. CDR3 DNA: TGTGCCAGTAGTGACCTGGACAGGGGGCAGGGTGAAGCTTTCTTT. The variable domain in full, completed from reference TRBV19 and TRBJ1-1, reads DGGITQSPKYLFRKEGQNVTLSCEQNLNHDAMYWYRQDPGQGLRLIYYSQIVNDFQKGDIAEGYSVSREKKESFPLTVTSAQKNPTAFYLCASSDLDRGQGEAFFGQGTRLTVV.

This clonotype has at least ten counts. CDR3 amino acids: CASSPEMGNDQPQHF. CDR3 DNA: TGTGCCAGCAGCCCAGAGATGGGGAACGATCAGCCCCAGCATTTT. The V and J genes are TRBV2 and TRBJ1-5; no clear D gene. From germline, CDR1 is SNHLY and CDR2 FYNNEI. The V and J ends lost 6 bases and 5 bases respectively, with 17 bases between them. The CDR3 has 15 amino acids.

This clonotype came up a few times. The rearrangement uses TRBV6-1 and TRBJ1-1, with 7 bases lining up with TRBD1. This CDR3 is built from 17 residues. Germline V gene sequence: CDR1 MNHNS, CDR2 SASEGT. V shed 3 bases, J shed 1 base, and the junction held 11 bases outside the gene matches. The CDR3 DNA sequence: TGTGCCAGCAGTGATTTTTTATCGGGACAGAAGAACACTGAAGCTTTCTTT. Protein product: CASSDFLSGQKNTEAFF.

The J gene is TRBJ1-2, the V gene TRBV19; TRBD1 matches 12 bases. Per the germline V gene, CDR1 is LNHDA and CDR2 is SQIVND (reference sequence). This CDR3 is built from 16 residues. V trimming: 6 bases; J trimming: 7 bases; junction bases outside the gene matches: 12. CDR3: CASRTKVGQGASGYTF. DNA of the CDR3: TGTGCCAGTAGAACTAAAGTGGGACAGGGGGCGTCTGGCTACACCTTC.

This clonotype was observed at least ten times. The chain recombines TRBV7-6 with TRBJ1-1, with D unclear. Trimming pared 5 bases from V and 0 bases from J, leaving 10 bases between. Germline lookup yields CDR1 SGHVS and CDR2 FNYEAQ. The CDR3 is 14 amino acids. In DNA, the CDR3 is TGTGCCAGCAGCAGTCGACCGGTGAACACTGAAGCTTTCTTT. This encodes CASSSRPVNTEAFF.

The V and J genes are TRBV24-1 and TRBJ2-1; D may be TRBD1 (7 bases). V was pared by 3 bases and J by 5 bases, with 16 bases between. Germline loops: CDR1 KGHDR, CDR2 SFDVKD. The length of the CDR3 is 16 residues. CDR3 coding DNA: TGTGCCACCAGTGATCGATGGGGGGACAGCCACAATGAGCAGTTCTTC. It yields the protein CATSDRWGDSHNEQFF.

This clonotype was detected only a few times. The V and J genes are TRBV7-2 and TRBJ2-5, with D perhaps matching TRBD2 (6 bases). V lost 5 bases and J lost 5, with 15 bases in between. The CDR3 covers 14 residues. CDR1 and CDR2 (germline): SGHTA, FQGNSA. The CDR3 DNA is TGTGCCAGCAGCCCGGCGGGGTCTGGTGAGACCCAGTACTTC. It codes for CASSPAGSGETQYF.

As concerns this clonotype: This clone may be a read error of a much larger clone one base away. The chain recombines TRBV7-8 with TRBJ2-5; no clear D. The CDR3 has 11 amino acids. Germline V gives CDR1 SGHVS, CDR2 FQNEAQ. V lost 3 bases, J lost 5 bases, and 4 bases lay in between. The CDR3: CASSFFETQYF. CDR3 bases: TGTGCCAGCAGCTTTTTTGAGACCCAGTACTTC.

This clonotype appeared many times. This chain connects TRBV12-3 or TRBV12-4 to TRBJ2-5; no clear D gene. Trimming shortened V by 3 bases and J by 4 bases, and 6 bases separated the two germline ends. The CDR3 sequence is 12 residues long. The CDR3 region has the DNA TGTGCCAGCAGTTTGACCCGAGAGACCCAGTACTTC. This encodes CASSLTRETQYF.